This TCR beta chain comes out of a study of cytomegalovirus exposure and HLA in healthy donors (dated by TCRdb to about 2017). Some background on the complete study: An earlier analysis of roughly 630 of the donors reported about 250 Gb of sequence data and 117 million unique TCR beta sequences from about 200 million T cells. Both class I and class II loci were covered by HLA typing, at four-digit resolution. A separate validation cohort of over a hundred different subjects was used in addition to the roughly 640-subject first cohort. In a later genetic analysis, genome-wide SNP genotypes for about 65% of the 666 donors were used, and that subset was treated as a discovery cohort. To decide whether each TCR beta V gene segment behaved as functional or pseudogenic, an earlier analysis of some 600 of the donors relied on high-throughput TCR beta sequencing. Donor age, sex, ethnicity and CMV serostatus were compiled alongside the repertoire data. The study aimed to test whether signatures of past pathogen exposure could be identified by cataloging public T cell receptors. In the later analysis, no new phenotypic data were used to find candidate immune exposures; instead, reliance was placed on TCR beta sequences and their occurrence across donors. A handful of DR-DQ haplotypes were handled as single units for association and clustering because linkage in the cohort was strong. Every discovery cohort repertoire had been produced on one sequencing platform. Of the 350 to 400 genotyped donors, roughly 80% fell in the genetic ancestry cluster associated with self-reported Caucasian donors. The number of typed donors differed by locus: about 620-640 for A, B, C, DRB1 and DQB1; 500 to 550 for DQA1; 606 for DPA1; and roughly 450 for DPB1. A later analysis re-analyzed previously published TCR beta repertoires from 666 donors and added high-resolution HLA genotyping to study TCR occurrence patterns. To predict cytomegalovirus infection status, the study brought together high-throughput TCR immunosequencing, statistical association of individual TCRs with disease status, and machine learning. Among around 400 genotyped donors of the cohort, an average of around 250,000 unique TCR beta nucleotide sequences was sequenced per donor, of which about 19% were non-productive. Roughly 300 gigabases of sequencing data and 75 million to 85 million unique TCR sequences made up an early release that covered under 750 HLA-typed donors. Using immunosequencing, the study profiled T cell repertoires from some 670 subjects and related those repertoires to cytomegalovirus serostatus.

Libraries were prepared through the immunoSEQ multiplex PCR assay. For the multiplex PCR, a mixture combining 60 forward primers for TCR Vbeta segments and 13 reverse primers for TCR Jbeta segments was used. Amplification of the CDR3 region of rearranged TCR beta genes was performed with a multiplex PCR assay on genomic DNA. Amplified TCR beta libraries were sequenced as 87-base-pair reads on the Illumina HiSeq System. Processing in the source paper ran as follows. A later analysis counted 65 million to 90 million unique TCR beta chains across the 500 to 850 repertoires, and roughly 9.9 million of these chains were shared by at least two donors. To remove PCR and sequencing errors, raw reads were error-corrected and collapsed into unique sequences using a nearest-neighbor algorithm that merged closely related sequences. Alignment of CDR3 sequences to IMGT reference sequences was used to assign V, D and J gene segments. For a sequence to be retained, a match of at least six nucleotides to both a V gene segment and a J gene segment was required. Rearrangements were called productive when the CDR3 lacked stop codons and stayed in frame with V and J; all others were non-productive. CDR3 was defined according to IMGT convention as the region running from the second conserved V-encoded cysteine to the conserved J-encoded phenylalanine. The earlier analysis of about 500 of the donors excluded sequences that lacked an unambiguous match to a single V gene segment. In an earlier analysis of approximately 590 of the donors, a V segment was called functional when productive rearrangements were above 56.7%, and segregating when the standard deviation between donors exceeded 5%. A statistical classification framework was developed to diagnose cytomegalovirus status using the catalog of TCR beta chain sequences. In a later analysis, TCR nucleotide sequences were compared against IMGT/GENE-DB human TR gene sequences so that V and J genes could be assigned. In a later analysis, CDR3 sequences and most-parsimonious VDJ recombination scenarios were assigned using the TCRdist pipeline. In a later analysis, every TCR beta chain was defined by the combination of its CDR3 amino acid sequence and its V-gene family, and reads without a unique V-gene family were dropped. A later analysis removed several hundred highly shared, low-generation-probability nucleotide sequences to deal with suspected cross-contamination and a sequencing artifact. In a later analysis, a clonal expansion index was calculated for each public chain from normalized within-repertoire ranks of inferred template counts. In a later analysis, generation probabilities were computed using a VDJ recombination model fitted to out-of-frame rearrangements, and the results were checked against IGoR. In a later analysis, TCR-TCR, TCR-HLA and TCR-CMV co-occurrence was scored with hypergeometric tests, and a repertoire-size bias correction was applied to TCR pairs. False discovery rates were estimated in a later analysis by permuting HLA or CMV assignments 20 times. In a later analysis, co-occurring TCRs were grouped using DBSCAN, with TCRdist sequence similarity added in when clustering inside HLA-allele-positive subsets. For co-occurrence clustering, repertoires with fewer than 30,000 or more than 120,000 public chains were excluded, along with 5 or 6 repertoires with anomalous nucleotide sharing. The clones in this table, taken by TCRdb from immuneACCESS, are in-frame only. Not every clone is retained; where verified, under half of the shortfall comes from an unresolved V gene, and the cause of the rest is unknown. V, J and clone size are those of that table, while D and trimming were read from the DNA. The sample contains about 150,000 clones, around 80% of them found a single time. The leading ten clones occupy 5% to 8.5% of the sample.

A distance of 11 bases separates the germline ends of V and J, which lose 1 base and 4 bases respectively. Including the terminal cysteine and phenylalanine, the CDR3 comprises 14 residues. The entry retains the CDR3 DNA only, 42 bases that are in frame from base 1. CDR1 SGHRS and CDR2 YFSETQ were looked up in the germline V gene. What the research found in general, with its limitations: In a later analysis, 16,951 TCR beta sequences were associated with specific HLA alleles at a false discovery rate of 0.05. In a later analysis, HLA-associated TCR beta chains were found to be more clonally expanded and to have lower generation probabilities than equally common non-associated chains. A total of around 150 TCR beta chains were listed by the study as associated with cytomegalovirus. Compared with the roughly 700-donor mean, donors in an Asian-associated ancestry cluster had fewer N-insertions in productive TCRs, according to a later genetic analysis. Most TCR sequences were seen in very few donors, while some public TCRs were found in many individuals. When HLA alleles, especially DR and DQ, strongly co-occurred, attributing TCR associations to individual alleles was difficult. A few of the identified cytomegalovirus-associated TCR beta chains were confirmed in vitro to be specific for cytomegalovirus antigens. The authors suggested that the approach could potentially be generalized to other disease states and immunological phenotypes. Linkage disequilibrium might explain the correlated functional status among segregating V segments, but an unknown experimental factor could not be excluded. In an earlier analysis of some 550 of the donors, most TCR beta V segments were observed in productive rearrangements about 87% or about 30% of the time, broadly matching IMGT annotations. Only TCR beta chains were sequenced in this cohort, and the absence of alpha or paired-chain data limited detectable features. The 87-base-pair reads could not distinguish some IMGT-functional V segments, including TRBV6-2 and TRBV6-3, so those segments were excluded. In a later analysis, the rate of TCR association differed among HLA loci, with DRB1 alleles having the most associated TCRs and HLA-C alleles having the fewest. Sequencing depth was assumed to be roughly uniform across donors in the presence/absence analyses, though that assumption may not hold. A further reported finding was that TCR beta sequences accurately predicted the HLA-A and HLA-B alleles for most subjects in the first cohort. For the cohort, immune exposure information was limited to CMV serostatus. A later genetic analysis associated a missense DCLRE1C variant with V-gene and J-gene trimming of TCR beta chains, and an independent cohort replicated the association. A later analysis found that most CMV-associated TCR beta chains appeared HLA-restricted, with HLA associations seemingly driven largely by CMV exposure. A later analysis reported that several top co-occurrence clusters appeared linked to parvovirus B19, influenza, CMV and Epstein-Barr virus. The classifier was reported to diagnose cytomegalovirus status with high specificity and sensitivity in both the original and validation cohorts. Because some donors lacked HLA typing at each locus, the association tests relied only on the typed subset. The sequencing pipeline was judged likely to have produced a cluster of highly shared sequence variants as a technical artifact. The earlier analysis of approximately 560 of the donors excluded fewer than 20 rarely observed V segments, including chromosome 9 orphons, because counts were too low.

In total, roughly 710 healthy bone marrow donors made up the cohort. Cohort members were all nominally healthy when sampled, although unrecorded immune exposures were likely present. The donor tested CMV seropositive, placing the donor among the 250 to 300 seropositive members of the cohort. A peripheral blood sample was provided by each donor, and peripheral blood mononuclear cells were used for TCR beta sequencing. Genomic DNA was extracted from the blood cell samples with the Qiagen DNeasy Blood Extraction Kit. This clone was seen only a few times. The antigen this receptor binds is unknown. No base quality information exists; no much larger clone differs at one position.

This sequence was found in a man aged 35-49 years in good health and CMV-seropositive. Material for sequencing was PBMCs. The chain was built from TRBV5-1 and TRBJ1-2, and perhaps TRBD1 as D gene, on 5 matching bases. CDR3 loop: CASSLSDTRYGYTF. The nucleotides are TGCGCCAGCAGCTTGTCGGACACCCGCTATGGCTACACCTTC.